The clone carrying this T cell receptor beta chain was seen just once. Per the original methods: Amplified reference gene primers provided the basis for estimating nucleated cell counts. Repertoires were generated with immunoSEQ multiplex PCR, while TCRdb's copy carries only in-frame clones and drops some. V, J and clone size derive from that table, while D and trimming were established from the DNA sequence. In the table there are around 200,000 clones, 85% of which are singletons. The data stem from a study of blood T cell repertoires in COVID-19. Study context: Sources were T cells, B-cell-depleted T cells, or PBMCs; the material itself was cDNA or gDNA.

Everyone who took part was roughly 18 to 89 years old, and they came from 24 US areas. Cohorts were based on clinical histories the participants reported. Looked up from germline, CDR1 is SNHLY and CDR2 is FYNNEI. The CDR3 has 15 amino acids. Germline trimming cut 6 bases from V and 2 bases from J; bases unmatched to any gene: 6. The sample consisted of PBMCs or T cells enriched from blood (not recorded which). The chain has TRBV2 and TRBJ1-5; 8 bases map to TRBD1. The TCR sequence derives from a man in his forties who had recovered from COVID-19. The CDR3 loop reads CASRRQGLGNQPQHF. DNA of the CDR3: TGTGCCAGCAGAAGACAGGGGTTGGGCAATCAGCCCCAGCATTTT.